The sequence of this T cell receptor beta chain was determined in a study of CD8+CD57+ T cells in acquired aplastic anemia. The overall study: Quantities of DNA derived from sorted CD4+ and CD8+ cells averaged approximately 3 ug. Where healthy donors were concerned, CD4+ cells averaged approximately 9.9 million reads. General observations from the study: Simpson's diversity of CD8+ cells was not significantly different in patients compared with controls.

The CDR3 consists of 14 residues. V lost 6 bases and J lost 2; bases outside the gene matches: 3. This clonotype was found many times. Its antigen is still unknown. CDR3 and TCR beta VDJ profiling relied on genomic DNA as the template. TCRdb used MiXCR to reprocess the reads, holding one entry per CDR3 protein. This sample yields about 220,000 distinct CDR3 sequences, of which 34% are seen a single time; 0.9% to 1.2% belongs to the top ten. The rearrangement uses TRBV12-3 or TRBV12-4 and TRBJ1-2; 10 bases line up with TRBD1. The source material was sorted CD4+, CD8+, or CD8+CD57+ T cells (not recorded which) from PBMCs. This receptor was obtained from a human donor in good health, serving as a control. The CDR3 DNA reads as TGTGCCAGCAGGGCGGGACAGGGGAACTATGGCTACACCTTC. Amino acids: CASRAGQGNYGYTF.